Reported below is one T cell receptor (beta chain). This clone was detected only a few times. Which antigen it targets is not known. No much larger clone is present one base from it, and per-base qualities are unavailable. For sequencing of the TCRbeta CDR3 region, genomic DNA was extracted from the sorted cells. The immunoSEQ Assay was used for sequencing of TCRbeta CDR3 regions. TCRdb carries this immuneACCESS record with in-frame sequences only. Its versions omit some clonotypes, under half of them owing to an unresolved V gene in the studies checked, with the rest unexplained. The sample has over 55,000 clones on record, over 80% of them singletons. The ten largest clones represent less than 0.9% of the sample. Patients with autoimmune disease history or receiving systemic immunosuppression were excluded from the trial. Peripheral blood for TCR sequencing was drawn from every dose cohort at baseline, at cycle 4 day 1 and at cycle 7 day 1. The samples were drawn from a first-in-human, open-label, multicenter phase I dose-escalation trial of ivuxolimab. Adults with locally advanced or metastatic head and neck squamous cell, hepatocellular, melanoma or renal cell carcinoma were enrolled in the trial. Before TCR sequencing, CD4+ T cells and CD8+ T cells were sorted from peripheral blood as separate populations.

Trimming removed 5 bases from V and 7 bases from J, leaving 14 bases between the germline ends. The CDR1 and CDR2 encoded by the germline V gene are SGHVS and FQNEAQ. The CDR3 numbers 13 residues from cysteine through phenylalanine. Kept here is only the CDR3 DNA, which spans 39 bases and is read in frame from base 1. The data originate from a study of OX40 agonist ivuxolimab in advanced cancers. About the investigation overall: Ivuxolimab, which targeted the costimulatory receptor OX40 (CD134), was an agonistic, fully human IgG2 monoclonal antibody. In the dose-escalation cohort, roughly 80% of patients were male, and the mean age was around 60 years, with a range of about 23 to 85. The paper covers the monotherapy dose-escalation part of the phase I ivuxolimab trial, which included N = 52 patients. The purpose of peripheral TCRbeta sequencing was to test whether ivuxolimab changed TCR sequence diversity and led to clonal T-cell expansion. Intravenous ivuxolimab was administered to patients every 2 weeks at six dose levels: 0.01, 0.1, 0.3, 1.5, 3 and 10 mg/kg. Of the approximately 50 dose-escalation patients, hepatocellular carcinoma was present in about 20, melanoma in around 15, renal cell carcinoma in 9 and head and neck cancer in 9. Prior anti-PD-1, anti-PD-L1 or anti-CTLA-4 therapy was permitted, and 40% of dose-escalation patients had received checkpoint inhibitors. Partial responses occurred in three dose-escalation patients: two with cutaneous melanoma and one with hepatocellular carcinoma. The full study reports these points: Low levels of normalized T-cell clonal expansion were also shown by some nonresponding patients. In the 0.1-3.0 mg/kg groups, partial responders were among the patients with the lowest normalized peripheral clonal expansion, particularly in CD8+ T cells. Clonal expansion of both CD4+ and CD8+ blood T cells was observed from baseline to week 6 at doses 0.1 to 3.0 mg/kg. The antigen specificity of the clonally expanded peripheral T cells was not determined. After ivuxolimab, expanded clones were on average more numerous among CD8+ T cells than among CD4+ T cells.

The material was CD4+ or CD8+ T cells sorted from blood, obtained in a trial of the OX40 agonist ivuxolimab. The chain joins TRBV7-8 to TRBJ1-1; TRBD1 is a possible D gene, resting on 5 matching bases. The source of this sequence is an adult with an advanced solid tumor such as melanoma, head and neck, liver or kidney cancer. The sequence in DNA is TGTGCCAGCAGCCCTAGGGGTGTATTTGAAGCTTTCTTT. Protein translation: CASSPRGVFEAFF.